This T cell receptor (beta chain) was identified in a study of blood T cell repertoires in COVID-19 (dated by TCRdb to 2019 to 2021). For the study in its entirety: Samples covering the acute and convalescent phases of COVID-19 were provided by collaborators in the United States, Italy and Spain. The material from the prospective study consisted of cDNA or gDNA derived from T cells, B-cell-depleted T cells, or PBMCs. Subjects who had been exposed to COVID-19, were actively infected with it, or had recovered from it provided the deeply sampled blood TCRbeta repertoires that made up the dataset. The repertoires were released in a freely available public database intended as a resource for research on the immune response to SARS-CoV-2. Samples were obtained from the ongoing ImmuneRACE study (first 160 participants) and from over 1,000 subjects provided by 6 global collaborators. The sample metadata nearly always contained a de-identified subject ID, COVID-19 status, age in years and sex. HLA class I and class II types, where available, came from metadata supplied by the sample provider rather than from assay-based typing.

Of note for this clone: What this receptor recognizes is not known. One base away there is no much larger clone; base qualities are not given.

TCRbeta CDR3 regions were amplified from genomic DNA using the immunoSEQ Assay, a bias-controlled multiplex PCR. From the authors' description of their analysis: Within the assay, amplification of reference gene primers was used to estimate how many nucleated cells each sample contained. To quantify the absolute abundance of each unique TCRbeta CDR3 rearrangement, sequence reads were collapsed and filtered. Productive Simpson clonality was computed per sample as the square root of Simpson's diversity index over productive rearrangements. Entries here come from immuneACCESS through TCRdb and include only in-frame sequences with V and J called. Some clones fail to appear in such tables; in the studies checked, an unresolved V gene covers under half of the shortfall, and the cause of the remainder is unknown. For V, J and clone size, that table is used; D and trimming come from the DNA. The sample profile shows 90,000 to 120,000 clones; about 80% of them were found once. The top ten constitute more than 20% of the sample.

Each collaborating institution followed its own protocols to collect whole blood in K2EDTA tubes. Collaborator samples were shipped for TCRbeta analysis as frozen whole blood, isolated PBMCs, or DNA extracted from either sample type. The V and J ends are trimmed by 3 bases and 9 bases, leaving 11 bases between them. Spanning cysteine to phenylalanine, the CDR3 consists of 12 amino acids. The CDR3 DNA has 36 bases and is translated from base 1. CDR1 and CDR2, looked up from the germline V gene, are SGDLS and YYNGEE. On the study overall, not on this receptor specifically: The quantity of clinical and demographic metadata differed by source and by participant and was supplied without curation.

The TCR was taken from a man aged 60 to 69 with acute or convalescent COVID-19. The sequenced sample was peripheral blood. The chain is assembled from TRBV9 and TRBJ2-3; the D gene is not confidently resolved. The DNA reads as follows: TGTGCCAGCAGCGGCGACTCGCCGACGCAGTATTTT. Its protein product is CASSGDSPTQYF.